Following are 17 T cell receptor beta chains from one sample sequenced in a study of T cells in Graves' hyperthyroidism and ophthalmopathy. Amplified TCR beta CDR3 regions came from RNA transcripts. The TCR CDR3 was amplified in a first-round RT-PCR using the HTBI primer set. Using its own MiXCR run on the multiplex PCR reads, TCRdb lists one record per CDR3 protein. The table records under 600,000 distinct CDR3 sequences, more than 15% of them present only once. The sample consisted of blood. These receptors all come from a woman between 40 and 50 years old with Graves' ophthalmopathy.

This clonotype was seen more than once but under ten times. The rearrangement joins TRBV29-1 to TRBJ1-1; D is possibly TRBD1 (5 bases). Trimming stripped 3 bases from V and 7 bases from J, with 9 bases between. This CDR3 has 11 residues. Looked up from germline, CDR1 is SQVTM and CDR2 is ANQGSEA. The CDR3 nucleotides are TGCAGCGTTGAGGGGGTTAGTGAAGCTTTCTTT. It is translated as CSVEGVSEAFF.

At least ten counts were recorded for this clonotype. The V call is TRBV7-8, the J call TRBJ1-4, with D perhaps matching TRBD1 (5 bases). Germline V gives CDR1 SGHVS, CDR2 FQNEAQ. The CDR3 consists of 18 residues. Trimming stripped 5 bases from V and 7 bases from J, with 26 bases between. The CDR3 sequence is CASSGGGARPVEAEKLFF. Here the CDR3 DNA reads TGTGCCAGCAGCGGGGGTGGGGCTCGCCCCGTCGAGGCTGAAAAACTGTTTTTT.

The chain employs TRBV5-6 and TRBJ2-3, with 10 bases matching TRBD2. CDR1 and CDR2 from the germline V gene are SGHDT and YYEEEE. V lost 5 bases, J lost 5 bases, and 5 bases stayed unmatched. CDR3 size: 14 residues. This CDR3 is CASSPGLAIDTQYF. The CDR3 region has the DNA TGTGCCAGCAGTCCGGGACTAGCGATAGATACGCAGTATTTT.

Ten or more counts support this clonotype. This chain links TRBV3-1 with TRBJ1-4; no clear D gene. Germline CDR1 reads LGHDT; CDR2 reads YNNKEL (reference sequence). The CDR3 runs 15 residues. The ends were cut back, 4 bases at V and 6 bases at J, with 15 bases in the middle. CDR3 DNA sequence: TGTGCCAGCAGCCCCCCGGGTCAACGGGATGAAAAACTGTTTTTT. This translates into CASSPPGQRDEKLFF.

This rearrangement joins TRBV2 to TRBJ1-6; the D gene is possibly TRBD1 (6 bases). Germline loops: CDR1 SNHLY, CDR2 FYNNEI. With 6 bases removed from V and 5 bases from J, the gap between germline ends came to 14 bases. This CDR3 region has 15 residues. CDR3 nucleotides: TGTGCCAGCAGCGTACAGGGAGAGGATAATTCACCCCTCCACTTT. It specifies CASSVQGEDNSPLHF.

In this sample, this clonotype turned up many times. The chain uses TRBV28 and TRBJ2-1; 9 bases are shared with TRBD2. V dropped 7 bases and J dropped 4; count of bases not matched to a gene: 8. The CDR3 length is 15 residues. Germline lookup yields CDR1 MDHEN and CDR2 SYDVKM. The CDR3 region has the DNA TGTGCCAGCAAGAGGGAGACTAGCGGATACAATGAGCAGTTCTTC. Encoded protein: CASKRETSGYNEQFF.

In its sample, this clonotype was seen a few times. This CDR3 reads CASSYVGGDSYEQYF. The CDR3 coding sequence is TGTGCCAGCAGTTACGTAGGGGGCGACTCCTACGAGCAGTACTTC. The rearrangement links TRBV6-5 to TRBJ2-7; 7 nucleotides match TRBD1. Germline V lookup: CDR1 MNHEY, CDR2 SVGAGI. This CDR3 contains 15 residues. Trimming at V came to 2 bases and at J to 0 bases, leaving 4 bases not matched to a gene.

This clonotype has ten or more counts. Written as DNA, the CDR3 is TGTGCCAGCAGCCACGGGACAGGGTACGCAGATACGCAGTATTTT. Translating it yields CASSHGTGYADTQYF. This rearrangement joins TRBV12-3 or TRBV12-4 to TRBJ2-3; 9 nucleotides align to TRBD1. With 6 bases clipped from V and 4 bases from J, the junction kept 8 bases outside the gene matches. The CDR3 sequence is 15 residues long.

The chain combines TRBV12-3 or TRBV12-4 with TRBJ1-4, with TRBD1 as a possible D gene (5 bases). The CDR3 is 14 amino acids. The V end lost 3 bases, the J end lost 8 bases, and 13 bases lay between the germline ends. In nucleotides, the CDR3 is TGTGCCAGCAGTTTCTGGGGGAGGAGCGAAAAACTGTTTTTT. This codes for CASSFWGRSEKLFF.

The CDR3 protein is CASTRGSVYNEQFF. The CDR3 DNA follows: TGTGCCAGCACCCGGGGTAGCGTGTACAATGAGCAGTTCTTC. J is TRBJ2-1 and V is TRBV12-3 or TRBV12-4; D may be TRBD2 (5 bases). The ends were cut back, 7 bases at V and 4 bases at J, with 14 bases in the middle. The CDR3 contains 14 residues.

Here the CDR3 DNA reads TGTGCCAGTAGCGAGACTAGCGGAACTCTCACAGATACGCAGTATTTT. It specifies CASSETSGTLTDTQYF. J is TRBJ2-3 and V is TRBV19; 9 nucleotides match TRBD2. The trim removed 6 bases at V and 2 bases at J, leaving 9 bases unmatched. CDR3 length: 16 residues. Germline assignment: CDR1 LNHDA and CDR2 SQIVND (reference sequence).

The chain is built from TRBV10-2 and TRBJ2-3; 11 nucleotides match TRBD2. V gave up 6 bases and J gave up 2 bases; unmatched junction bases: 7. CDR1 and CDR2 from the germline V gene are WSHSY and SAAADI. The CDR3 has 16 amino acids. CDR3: CASSHKLAGDTDTQYF. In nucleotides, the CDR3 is TGCGCCAGCAGCCATAAACTAGCGGGAGACACAGATACGCAGTATTTT.

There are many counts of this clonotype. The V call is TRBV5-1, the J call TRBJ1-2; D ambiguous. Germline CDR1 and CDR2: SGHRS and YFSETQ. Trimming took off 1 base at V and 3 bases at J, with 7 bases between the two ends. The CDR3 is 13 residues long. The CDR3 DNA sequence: TGCGCCAGCAGCTTGATGGTGGACTATGGCTACACCTTC. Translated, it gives CASSLMVDYGYTF.

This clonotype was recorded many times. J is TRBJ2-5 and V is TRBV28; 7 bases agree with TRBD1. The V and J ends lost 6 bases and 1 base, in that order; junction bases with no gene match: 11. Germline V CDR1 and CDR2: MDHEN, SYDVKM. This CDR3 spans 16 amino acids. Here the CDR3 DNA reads TGTGCCAGCAGCCAAAGAGGGGGCAGGGTCCAAGAGACCCAGTACTTC. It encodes CASSQRGGRVQETQYF.

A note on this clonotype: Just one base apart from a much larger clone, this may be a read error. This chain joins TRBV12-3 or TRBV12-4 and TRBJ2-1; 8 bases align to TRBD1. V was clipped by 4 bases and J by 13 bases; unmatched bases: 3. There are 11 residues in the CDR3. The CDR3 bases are TGTGCCAGCAGTTCGGGACAGGTCCAGTTCTTC. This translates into CASSSGQVQFF.

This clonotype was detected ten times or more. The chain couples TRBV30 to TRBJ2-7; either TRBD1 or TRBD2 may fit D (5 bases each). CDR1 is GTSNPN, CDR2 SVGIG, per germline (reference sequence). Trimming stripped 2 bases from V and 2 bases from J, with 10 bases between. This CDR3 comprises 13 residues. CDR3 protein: CAWSMKGPYEQYF. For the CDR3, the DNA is TGTGCCTGGAGTATGAAGGGACCCTACGAGCAGTACTTC.

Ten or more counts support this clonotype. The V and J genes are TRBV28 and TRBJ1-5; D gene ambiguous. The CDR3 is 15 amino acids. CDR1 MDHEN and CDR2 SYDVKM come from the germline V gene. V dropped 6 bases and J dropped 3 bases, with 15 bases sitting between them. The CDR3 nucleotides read TGTGCCAGCAGACCGGGCCGGGGTGTCAATCAGCCCCAGCATTTT. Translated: CASRPGRGVNQPQHF.